These 27 T cell receptor beta chains share one sample of origin, sequenced in a study of cytomegalovirus exposure and HLA in healthy donors. The primer mix had 60 Vbeta and 13 Jbeta primers. The data were produced by immunoSEQ multiplex PCR, yet TCRdb's version contains in-frame clones alone and is incomplete. The sample has 90,000 to 140,000 clones; roughly 13% are singletons. Sequencing was performed on PBMCs. All receptors come from a man in his forties in good health and CMV-seropositive.

V usage is TRBV5-1 and J usage is TRBJ1-2; D may be TRBD1 (6 bases). Germline V gene lookup returns CDR1 SGHRS and CDR2 YFSETQ. CDR3 length: 16 amino acids. V shed 4 bases and J shed 1 base, with 17 bases lying between them. CDR3 protein: CASSVDRPTLNYGYTF. The CDR3 coding sequence is TGCGCCAGCAGCGTGGACAGACCTACCCTTAACTATGGCTACACCTTC.

This clone has only a few counts. The chain combines TRBV9 with TRBJ2-1, with D maybe TRBD2 (5 bases). Deletions cut 4 bases from V and 9 bases from J, with 14 bases between. This CDR3 spans 13 amino acids. Germline CDR1 and CDR2: SGDLS and YYNGEE. The CDR3 is CASSPNDGIEQFF. DNA of the CDR3: TGTGCCAGCAGCCCCAACGACGGGATTGAGCAGTTCTTC. The full variable domain, rest sourced from reference TRBV9 and TRBJ2-1, is DSGVTQTPKHLITATGQRVTLRCSPRSGDLSVYWYQQSLDQGLQFLIQYYNGEERAKGNILERFSAQQFPDLHSELNLSSLELGDSALYFCASSPNDGIEQFFGPGTRLTVL.

In this sample, this clone turned up a few times. The chain couples TRBV19 to TRBJ2-5; D is possibly TRBD1 (6 bases). The CDR3 sequence is 15 residues long. The V and J ends lost 7 bases and 5 bases respectively, with 20 bases between them. Germline V lookup: CDR1 LNHDA, CDR2 SQIVND (reference sequence). The CDR3 protein is CASKGERGWEETQYF. DNA of the CDR3: TGTGCCAGTAAGGGGGAACGCGGATGGGAGGAGACCCAGTACTTC.

This clone was seen only a few times. The chain is built from TRBV18 and TRBJ2-2; 8 nucleotides line up with TRBD2. V gave up 1 base and J gave up 4 bases; unmatched junction bases: 8. Germline lookup yields CDR1 KGHSH and CDR2 LQKENI. The CDR3 contains 17 residues. The CDR3 loop reads CASSPRAGAAGTGELFF. For the CDR3, the DNA is TGTGCCAGCTCACCACGAGCGGGAGCTGCGGGCACCGGGGAGCTGTTTTTT.

This chain connects TRBV9 to TRBJ2-1; TRBD2 might be the D (6 bases). CDR3 length: 15 amino acids. Trimming pared 0 bases from V and 4 bases from J, leaving 11 bases between. The germline V gene encodes CDR1 SGDLS and CDR2 YYNGEE. CDR3 residues: CASSVVPGAYNEQFF. CDR3 coding DNA: TGTGCCAGCAGCGTAGTTCCGGGAGCTTACAATGAGCAGTTCTTC.

The chain recombines TRBV11-2 with TRBJ2-5; D is perhaps TRBD2 (5 bases). The CDR3 is 12 residues long. Germline lookup yields CDR1 SGHAT and CDR2 FQNNGV. Trimming stripped 6 bases from V and 13 bases from J, with 18 bases between. CDR3 loop: CASSHGPGEVYF. As DNA, the CDR3 is TGTGCCAGCAGTCACGGACCCGGGGAAGTGTACTTC.

This clone was detected only a few times. The V gene is TRBV29-1, the J gene TRBJ1-2; the D gene is possibly TRBD1 (6 bases). The CDR3 loop spans 13 amino acids. The germline V gene has CDR1 SQVTM and CDR2 ANQGSEA. V lost 7 bases to trimming and J lost 0 bases, with 12 bases between them. CDR3 amino acids: CSARRGANYGYTF. The CDR3 DNA reads as TGCAGCGCACGCAGGGGCGCTAACTATGGCTACACCTTC.

The table lists this clone with a few counts. The rearrangement uses TRBV5-1 and TRBJ2-1, with 8 bases aligning to TRBD2. The ends lost 7 bases at V and 9 bases at J; junction bases unmatched: 12. Germline V gives CDR1 SGHRS, CDR2 YFSETQ. The CDR3 is 14 amino acids. The CDR3 reads CASRGAGGRFEQFF. The CDR3 coding sequence is TGCGCCAGCCGGGGGGCGGGAGGTCGGTTTGAGCAGTTCTTC.

This clone has just a few counts. The rearrangement joins TRBV7-2 to TRBJ2-1; possible D gene TRBD2, 6 bases. CDR1 and CDR2 (germline): SGHTA, FQGNSA. Trimming pared 4 bases from V and 4 bases from J, leaving 14 bases between. The CDR3 consists of 15 residues. The CDR3: CASSSSVAVYNEQFF. The CDR3 DNA reads as TGTGCCAGCAGCTCCTCCGTAGCGGTGTACAATGAGCAGTTCTTC.

V is TRBV19 and J is TRBJ1-5; 10 positions match TRBD1. The CDR3 has 16 residues. Trimming removed 3 bases from V and 3 bases from J; junction bases left unmatched: 5. Looked up from germline, CDR1 is LNHDA and CDR2 is SQIVND (reference sequence). The CDR3 bases are TGTGCCAGTAGTATTATGACAGGGGGCAACAATCAGCCCCAGCATTTT. Encoded protein: CASSIMTGGNNQPQHF.

V is TRBV2 and J is TRBJ2-3; D is possibly TRBD2 (6 bases). The ends were cut back, 5 bases at V and 1 base at J, with 10 bases in the middle. CDR1 is SNHLY, CDR2 FYNNEI, per germline. This CDR3 is built from 14 residues. The CDR3 sequence: CASSFGGGTDTQYF. The DNA for the CDR3 is TGTGCCAGCAGTTTCGGCGGGGGCACAGATACGCAGTATTTT.

V gene TRBV25-1 combines with J gene TRBJ1-5; TRBD1 is a possible D gene (5 bases). The V and J ends lost 3 bases and 0 bases respectively, with 9 bases between them. CDR1 MGHDK and CDR2 SYGVNS come from the germline V gene. This CDR3 comprises 15 residues. The CDR3 nucleotides are TGTGCCAGCAGTGACGACAGATATAGCAATCAGCCCCAGCATTTT. As protein: CASSDDRYSNQPQHF.

This clone was seen a handful of times. The CDR3 loop reads CASSAGLAGRQEQFF. Here the CDR3 DNA reads TGTGCCAGCAGCGCCGGACTAGCGGGGAGGCAGGAGCAGTTCTTC. The V call is TRBV9, the J call TRBJ2-1, with 12 bases that match TRBD2. CDR3 length: 15 residues. From germline, CDR1 is SGDLS and CDR2 YYNGEE. J gave up 10 bases and V 3 bases, and 8 bases lay outside the gene matches. Combining the CDR3 with reference TRBV9 and TRBJ2-1 gives the whole variable domain DSGVTQTPKHLITATGQRVTLRCSPRSGDLSVYWYQQSLDQGLQFLIQYYNGEERAKGNILERFSAQQFPDLHSELNLSSLELGDSALYFCASSAGLAGRQEQFFGPGTRLTVL.

This clone was picked up a small number of times. The V gene is TRBV7-7, the J gene TRBJ2-3; D is perhaps TRBD1 (6 bases). The CDR3 is 13 amino acids. Germline CDR1 is SSHAT and CDR2 is FNYEAQ (reference sequence). V was pared by 3 bases and J by 7 bases, with 11 bases between. The CDR3 DNA is TGTGCCAGCAGCTTCAACAGGGCAAATACGCAGTATTTT. The encoded protein is CASSFNRANTQYF.

The chain carries TRBV7-2 and TRBJ2-1; 14 bases are a match to TRBD2. V shed 3 bases, J shed 9 bases, and the junction held 4 bases outside the gene matches. Germline loops: CDR1 SGHTA, CDR2 FQGNSA. The CDR3 consists of 15 residues. CDR3 nucleotide sequence: TGTGCCAGCAGCTTGCGACTAGCGGGAGGGGGTGAGCAGTTCTTC. Translated, it gives CASSLRLAGGGEQFF.

The chain links TRBV6-6 to TRBJ2-5, with TRBD2 identical over 7 bases. The end of the DNA is better explained by TRBJ2-7, so the J call may be wrong. The germline V gene has CDR1 MNHNY and CDR2 SVGAGI (reference sequence). The CDR3 contains 14 residues. The DNA of the CDR3 is TGTGCCAGCAGTCTTATGGCGGGAGCTTACGAGCAGTACTTC. Translation gives CASSLMAGAYEQYF.

This clone turned up a few times. J is TRBJ2-5 and V is TRBV5-1; TRBD1 matches 7 bases. The CDR3 is 15 amino acids. V shed 3 bases and J 2 bases; nucleotides not matched to a gene: 7. Germline-derived CDR1 and CDR2 are SGHRS and YFSETQ. CDR3: CASSSLGTDQETQYF. In nucleotides, the CDR3 is TGCGCCAGCAGCTCTCTCGGGACAGATCAAGAGACCCAGTACTTC. Based on the CDR3 plus reference TRBV5-1 and TRBJ2-5, the full variable domain is KAGVTQTPRYLIKTRGQQVTLSCSPISGHRSVSWYQQTPGQGLQFLFEYFSETQRNKGNFPGRFSGRQFSNSRSEMNVSTLELGDSALYLCASSSLGTDQETQYFGPGTRLLVL.

This chain joins TRBV19 and TRBJ2-5, with TRBD1 as a possible D gene (5 bases). Per the germline V gene, CDR1 is LNHDA and CDR2 is SQIVND (reference sequence). The V gene lost 5 bases and the J gene lost 5 bases, with 18 bases spanning the gap. The CDR3 runs 15 residues. CDR3 bases: TGTGCCAGTAGTCCAACCCGGGTGGGGCAGGAGACCCAGTACTTC. Translated, it gives CASSPTRVGQETQYF.

This clone was observed a few times. The V and J genes are TRBV7-9 and TRBJ1-3; D is ambiguous. The CDR3 length is 15 residues. V gave up 5 bases and J gave up 0 bases, with 11 bases separating them. Germline loops: CDR1 SEHNR, CDR2 FQNEAQ (reference sequence). CDR3 in DNA: TGTGCCAGCAGCCTAACAGCTTACTCTGGAAACACCATATATTTT. Translated: CASSLTAYSGNTIYF. The variable domain in full, completed from reference TRBV7-9 and TRBJ1-3, reads DTGVSQNPRHKITKRGQNVTFRCDPISEHNRLYWYRQTLGQGPEFLTYFQNEAQLEKSRLLSDRFSAERPKGSFSTLEIQRTEQGDSAMYLCASSLTAYSGNTIYFGEGSWLTVV.

This clone was counted a few times. This chain uses TRBV5-6 with TRBJ2-7; D unclear. Germline values: CDR1 SGHDT, CDR2 YYEEEE. V lost 3 bases to trimming and J lost 1 base, with 14 bases between them. The CDR3 loop spans 15 amino acids. For the CDR3, the DNA is TGTGCCAGCAGCTCCTACCTTCAGGATTCCTACGAGCAGTACTTC. This gives the protein CASSSYLQDSYEQYF.

The chain recombines TRBV18 with TRBJ2-3, with 7 bases aligning to TRBD2. The CDR3 spans 12 residues. Germline values: CDR1 KGHSH, CDR2 LQKENI. Trimming took 8 bases from V and 1 from J; bases not matched to a gene: 0. CDR3 sequence: CASAGGTDTQYF. The CDR3 nucleotides read TGTGCCAGCGCGGGGGGCACAGATACGCAGTATTTT.

This clone was seen more than once but under ten times. The chain recombines TRBV19 with TRBJ1-1, with 7 bases fitting TRBD1. Trimming cost V 7 bases and J 11 bases; bases outside gene matches: 19. Germline lookup yields CDR1 LNHDA and CDR2 SQIVND (reference sequence). This CDR3 has 15 amino acids. The CDR3 loop is CASTLRTGGWQGAFF. CDR3 nucleotide sequence: TGTGCCAGTACTCTACGGACAGGTGGGTGGCAAGGGGCTTTCTTT.

This chain connects TRBV7-6 to TRBJ2-5; 8 bases agree with TRBD2. The CDR3 contains 14 residues. Germline V gene lookup returns CDR1 SGHVS and CDR2 FNYEAQ. With V trimmed by 5 bases and J by 11 bases, 13 bases remained unmatched. CDR3 DNA: TGTGCCAGCAGCCGACTATCCGGGAGGGATGAGCAGTACTTC. Translation: CASSRLSGRDEQYF.

The chain uses TRBV5-6 and TRBJ2-1; D unclear. The V gene lost 2 bases and the J gene lost 6 bases, with 9 bases spanning the gap. The CDR3 is made up of 13 amino acids. Germline V gene data show CDR1 as SGHDT and CDR2 as YYEEEE. For the CDR3, the DNA is TGTGCCAGCAGCTTATACATGGCCAATGAGCAGTTCTTC. It codes for CASSLYMANEQFF.

This clone appeared a few times. In nucleotides, the CDR3 is TGTGCCAGCAGTGAAGCTAATAGTTTCTCTCAGCCCCAGCATTTT. This sequence encodes CASSEANSFSQPQHF. The genes are TRBV6-1 and TRBJ1-5; D remains ambiguous. Trimming left V 0 bases short and J 6 bases short, with 12 bases between. This CDR3 is built from 15 residues. From germline, CDR1 is MNHNS and CDR2 SASEGT.

This chain's CDR3 is CASSVAGREGSTDTQYF. The DNA of the CDR3 is TGTGCCAGCAGCGTAGCAGGGCGGGAGGGAAGCACAGATACGCAGTATTTT. The V call is TRBV9, the J call TRBJ2-3; 9 bases match TRBD2. The ends lost 0 bases at V and 0 bases at J; junction bases unmatched: 5. Germline CDR1 and CDR2: SGDLS and YYNGEE. This CDR3 region has 17 residues.

In this sample, this clone turned up a few times. V is TRBV9 and J is TRBJ2-1, with 9 bases that match TRBD2. The length of the CDR3 is 14 residues. Germline assignment: CDR1 SGDLS and CDR2 YYNGEE. V lost 0 bases, J lost 10 bases, and 5 bases stayed unmatched. The CDR3 DNA sequence: TGTGCCAGCAGCGTAGGCCTAGCGGGAAGGGAGCAGTTCTTC. It is translated as CASSVGLAGREQFF.